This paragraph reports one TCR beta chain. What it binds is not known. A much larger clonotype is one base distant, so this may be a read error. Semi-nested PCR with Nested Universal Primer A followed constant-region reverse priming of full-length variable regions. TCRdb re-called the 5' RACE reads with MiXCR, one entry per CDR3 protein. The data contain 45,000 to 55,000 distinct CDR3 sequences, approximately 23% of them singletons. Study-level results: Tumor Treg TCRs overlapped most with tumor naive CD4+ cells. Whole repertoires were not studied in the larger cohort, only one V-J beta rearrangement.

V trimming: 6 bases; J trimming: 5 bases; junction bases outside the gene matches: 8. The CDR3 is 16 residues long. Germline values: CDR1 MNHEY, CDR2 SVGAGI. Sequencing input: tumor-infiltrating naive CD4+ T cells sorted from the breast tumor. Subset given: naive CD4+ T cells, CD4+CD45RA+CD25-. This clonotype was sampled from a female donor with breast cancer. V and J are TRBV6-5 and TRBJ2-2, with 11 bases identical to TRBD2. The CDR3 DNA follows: TGTGCCAGCAGCTTAGCGGGAGGGCGGTGGACCGGGGAGCTGTTTTTT. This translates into CASSLAGGRWTGELFF.